One sample yielded the 20 T cell receptor beta chains listed below, sequenced in a study of T cell responses to AZD1222 COVID-19 vaccine (dated by TCRdb to the early 2020s). The time point label for this specimen denotes: baseline before first vaccination. Preparation of the library involved the immunoSEQ multiplex PCR assay. TCRdb re-hosts the immuneACCESS table, in-frame sequences only. Its copies lack some clones; in the studies checked, an unresolved V gene accounts for under half of them, and the cause for the rest is not known. This sample lists about 150,000 clones; 89% were detected once. The ten most abundant clones make up 4.5% to 6% of the sample. The sequencing here drew on peripheral blood, taken on day 0 of AZD1222 vaccination. The receptors originated from an adult in good health.

The chain has TRBV14 and TRBJ1-6; tentatively, D is TRBD1 (6 bases). V lost 6 bases to trimming and J lost 10 bases, with 22 bases between them. The germline CDR1 and CDR2 sequences are SGHDN and FVKESK. The CDR3 is made up of 16 amino acids. The CDR3 region is CASSQGPLQGFSPLHF. The CDR3, as DNA: TGTGCCAGCAGTCAGGGGCCGCTGCAGGGGTTCTCACCCCTCCACTTT.

This chain joins TRBV5-5 and TRBJ2-7; D not certain. The CDR3 length is 14 residues. Germline V CDR1 and CDR2: SGHKS, YYEKEE (reference sequence). V was trimmed by 0 bases and J by 0 bases, leaving 7 bases between them. The DNA of the CDR3 is TGTGCCAGCAGCTTGGGACCGAGCTCCTACGAGCAGTACTTC. Its protein product is CASSLGPSSYEQYF.

This clone was counted only a few times. The V gene is TRBV2, the J gene TRBJ1-2, with D perhaps TRBD1 (5 bases). The CDR3 covers 13 residues. Germline CDR1 is SNHLY and CDR2 is FYNNEI. Between the trimmed V and J ends, which lost 8 bases and 8 bases, there was a span of 18 bases. The CDR3 nucleotides read TGTGCCAGCCAGAGGGGCGCTTGGAGGGGCTACACCTTC. The encoded protein is CASQRGAWRGYTF.

The CDR3 here is CASSLAGQASLGQPQHF. The DNA of the CDR3 is TGTGCCAGCAGCTTAGCAGGACAGGCCTCCTTAGGGCAGCCCCAGCATTTT. The chain is built from TRBV7-2 and TRBJ1-5; 7 positions agree with TRBD1. With V trimmed by 0 bases and J by 7 bases, 12 bases remained unmatched. Germline lookup yields CDR1 SGHTA and CDR2 FQGNSA. This CDR3 is 17 amino acids long.

The rearrangement uses TRBV21-1 and TRBJ2-2; the table's D call, TRBD1, has no DNA check behind it. TRBV21-1 is deemed a pseudogene. The CDR3 is made up of 16 amino acids. The CDR3, as DNA: TGTGCCAGCAGCACCAGGACAGGGTACGGGGCCGGGGAGCTGTTTTTT. Translated, it gives CASSTRTGYGAGELFF.

This clone was detected once. V usage is TRBV18 and J usage is TRBJ1-2; unclear D gene. Trimming took off 2 bases at V and 8 bases at J, with 9 bases between the two ends. This CDR3 region has 12 residues. The V gene's germline CDR1 is KGHSH and CDR2 LQKENI. The CDR3 DNA is TGTGCCAGCTCACCAGATGCGGGAGGCTACACCTTC. Protein sequence: CASSPDAGGYTF.

J is TRBJ2-7 and V is TRBV30; D ambiguous. V lost 3 bases, J lost 3 bases, and 15 bases lay in between. CDR1 is GTSNPN and CDR2 is SVGIG in the germline V gene (reference sequence). The CDR3 contains 14 residues. CDR3 loop: CAWSPVSGGYEQYF. CDR3 in DNA: TGTGCCTGGAGCCCCGTATCAGGTGGCTACGAGCAGTACTTC.

This clone was observed once. This chain joins TRBV6-2 or TRBV6-3 and TRBJ2-5; D uncertain. Trimming pared 2 bases from V and 5 bases from J, leaving 6 bases between. The CDR3 contains 12 residues. CDR1 is MNHEY, CDR2 SVGEGT, per germline. Here the CDR3 DNA reads TGTGCCAGCAGTTACCTGTCGGAGACCCAGTACTTC. Translated, it gives CASSYLSETQYF.

The V and J genes are TRBV19 and TRBJ1-6; 7 positions agree with TRBD1. Looked up from germline, CDR1 is LNHDA and CDR2 is SQIVND (reference sequence). V shed 6 bases, J shed 5 bases, and the junction held 7 bases outside the gene matches. CDR3 length: 15 amino acids. CDR3 DNA sequence: TGTGCCAGTAGCCAAAGGACAGGCGATAATTCACCCCTCCACTTT. As protein: CASSQRTGDNSPLHF.

This rearrangement joins TRBV2 to TRBJ1-6; D is ambiguous. The CDR3 length is 14 residues. CDR1 is SNHLY and CDR2 is FYNNEI in the germline V gene. The ends were cut back, 5 bases at V and 10 bases at J, with 15 bases in the middle. CDR3 nucleotides: TGTGCCAGCAGTCCAGGACGACCCAGCTCACCCCTCCACTTT. Translation: CASSPGRPSSPLHF.

The chain employs TRBV2 and TRBJ2-2; D gene uncertain. CDR3 length: 13 residues. Trimming shortened V by 5 bases and J by 4 bases, and 8 bases separated the two germline ends. Germline V gives CDR1 SNHLY, CDR2 FYNNEI. CDR3 amino acids: CASSHPSTGELFF. The CDR3 nucleotides are TGTGCCAGCAGTCACCCGTCCACCGGGGAGCTGTTTTTT.

This sequence joins TRBV19 and TRBJ1-5; D is unresolved. CDR1 and CDR2 (germline): LNHDA, SQIVND (reference sequence). V lost 2 bases and J lost 5, with 10 bases in between. CDR3 size: 14 residues. CDR3 loop: CASSISVRDQPQHF. The CDR3 nucleotides read TGTGCCAGTAGTATAAGTGTGAGGGATCAGCCCCAGCATTTT.

The chain is built from TRBV6-2 or TRBV6-3 and TRBJ2-7; D is undetermined. The germline gives CDR1 MNHEY, CDR2 SVGEGT. The CDR3 is 12 amino acids. V was clipped by 2 bases and J by 3 bases, with 5 bases between them. This CDR3 is CASSYPYYEQYF. CDR3 in DNA: TGTGCCAGCAGTTACCCTTACTACGAGCAGTACTTC.

The rearrangement uses TRBV19 and TRBJ2-7; 10 positions agree with TRBD2. The trim removed 9 bases at V and 6 bases at J, leaving 14 bases unmatched. The length of the CDR3 is 15 residues. Germline V gene sequence: CDR1 LNHDA, CDR2 SQIVND (reference sequence). As DNA, the CDR3 is TGTGCCAGCGGTCCTTCCGGGACTAGCGTTACCGAGCAGTACTTC. It is translated as CASGPSGTSVTEQYF.

The rearrangement uses TRBV28 and TRBJ1-2; no clear D gene. With 3 bases removed from V and 2 bases from J, the gap between germline ends came to 7 bases. Germline CDR1 MDHEN, CDR2 SYDVKM. This CDR3 has 13 amino acids. CDR3 region: CASSFGLNYGYTF. The CDR3 nucleotides are TGTGCCAGCAGTTTTGGGCTGAACTATGGCTACACCTTC.

This clone was recorded once. The chain combines TRBV9 with TRBJ1-6; 8 nucleotides match TRBD1. Germline CDR1 and CDR2: SGDLS and YYNGEE. After removal of 3 bases from V and 6 bases from J, the junction contained 2 bases not matched to a gene. The CDR3 runs to 14 residues. CDR3 sequence: CASSGTGPNSPLHF. The CDR3 nucleotides are TGTGCCAGCAGCGGGACAGGGCCTAATTCACCCCTCCACTTT.

This clone has a handful of counts. The J gene is TRBJ1-1, the V gene TRBV18, with TRBD1 matching over 9 bases. Trimming took 3 bases from V and 10 from J; bases not matched to a gene: 9. The CDR3 extends over 14 amino acids. Germline V gives CDR1 KGHSH, CDR2 LQKENI. The CDR3 DNA sequence: TGTGCCAGCTCACCCGATTTGGACAGGGGTCGAGCTTTCTTT. Amino acid sequence: CASSPDLDRGRAFF.

V usage is TRBV11-1 and J usage is TRBJ2-1; 8 bases are shared with TRBD2. Germline CDR1 is SGHAT and CDR2 is FQDESV (reference sequence). The CDR3 totals 16 residues. V was pared by 4 bases and J by 0 bases, with 5 bases of the junction left unmatched. Here the CDR3 reads CASSSLAAHSYNEQFF. The CDR3 nucleotides read TGTGCCAGCAGCTCACTAGCGGCCCACTCCTACAATGAGCAGTTCTTC.

The gene calls are TRBV24-1 and TRBJ1-2; D is possibly TRBD1 (6 bases). Germline lookup yields CDR1 KGHDR and CDR2 SFDVKD. V was clipped by 2 bases and J by 4 bases, with 19 bases between them. This CDR3 comprises 17 residues. The CDR3 reads CATSDSLQREGGYGYTF. The CDR3 nucleotides read TGTGCCACCAGTGATTCGCTCCAACGGGAAGGGGGCTATGGCTACACCTTC.

With respect to this clone: Different DNA sequences within this sample yield the same CDR3. The chain recombines TRBV28 with TRBJ2-1, with TRBD2 matching 15 bases. With 6 bases clipped from V and 1 base from J, the junction kept 4 bases outside the gene matches. Per germline, CDR1 MDHEN and CDR2 SYDVKM. The CDR3 has 17 residues. This chain's CDR3 is CASRGLAGGGSYNEQFF. The CDR3 DNA sequence: TGTGCCAGCAGGGGACTAGCGGGAGGTGGGTCCTACAATGAGCAGTTCTTC.